The clone carrying this T cell receptor (beta chain) has only a few counts. Method: immunoSEQ multiplex PCR; TCRdb's copy keeps in-frame clones and lacks some. This sample carries 720,000 or so clones, 75% to 90% of them seen once, and the ten largest clones take roughly 0.01%. This entry belongs to a study of shared T cell receptors in the human thymus. CDR1 and CDR2 from the germline V gene are LNHDA and SQIVND (reference sequence). CDR3 size: 16 residues. J lost 4 bases, V lost 6 bases, and 13 bases had no gene match. This sample was also put to use in a study of human thymus T cells. From that paper: The thymus tissue came from resections taken during corrective heart surgery. Seemingly biased V and J gene usage marked thymic and blood repertoires. As related research reported, thymic repertoires overlapped highly among unrelated individuals.

This TCR came from a girl under three years old with a congenital heart defect. The specimen was thymocytes. The chain combines TRBV19 with TRBJ1-2; TRBD1 matches 8 bases. CDR3 sequence reads: CASRTKRDRRSYGYTF. CDR3 nucleotides: TGTGCCAGTAGAACTAAGAGGGACAGGAGGTCCTATGGCTACACCTTC.